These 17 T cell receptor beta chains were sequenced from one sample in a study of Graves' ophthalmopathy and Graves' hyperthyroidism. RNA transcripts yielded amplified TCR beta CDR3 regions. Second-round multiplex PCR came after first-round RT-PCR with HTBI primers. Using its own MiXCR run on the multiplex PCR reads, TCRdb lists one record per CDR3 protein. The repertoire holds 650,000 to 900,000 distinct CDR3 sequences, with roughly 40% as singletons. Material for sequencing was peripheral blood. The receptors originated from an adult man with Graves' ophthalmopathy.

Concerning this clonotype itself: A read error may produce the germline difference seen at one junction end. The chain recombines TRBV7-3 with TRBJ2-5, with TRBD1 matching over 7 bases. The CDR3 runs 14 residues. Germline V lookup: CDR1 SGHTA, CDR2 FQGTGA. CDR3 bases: TGTGCCGGCAGTTTCGACAGGGTCAGGGAGACCCAGTACTTC. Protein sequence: CAGSFDRVRETQYF.

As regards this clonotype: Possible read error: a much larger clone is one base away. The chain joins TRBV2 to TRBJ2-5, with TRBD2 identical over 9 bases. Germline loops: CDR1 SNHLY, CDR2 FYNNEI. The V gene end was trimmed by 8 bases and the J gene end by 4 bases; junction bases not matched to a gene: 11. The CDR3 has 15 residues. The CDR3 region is CASGSSGEGGETQYF. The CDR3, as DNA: TGTGCCAGCGGTTCTAGCGGGGAAGGTGGAGAGACCCAGTACTTC.

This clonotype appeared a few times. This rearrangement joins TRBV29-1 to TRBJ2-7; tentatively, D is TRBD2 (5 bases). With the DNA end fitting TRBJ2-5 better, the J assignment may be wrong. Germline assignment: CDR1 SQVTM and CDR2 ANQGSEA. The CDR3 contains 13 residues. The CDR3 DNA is TGCAGCGTTGAATGGCTAGCCGGGGAGACCCAGTACTTC. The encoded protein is CSVEWLAGETQYF.

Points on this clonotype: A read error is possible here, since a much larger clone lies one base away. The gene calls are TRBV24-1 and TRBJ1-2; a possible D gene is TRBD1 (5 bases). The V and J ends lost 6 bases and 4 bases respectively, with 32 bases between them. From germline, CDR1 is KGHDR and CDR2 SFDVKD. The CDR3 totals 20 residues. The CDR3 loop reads CATSHMSGIGRGLQIYGYTF. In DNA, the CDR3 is TGTGCCACCAGTCACATGTCGGGGATCGGACGGGGACTACAAATCTATGGCTACACCTTC.

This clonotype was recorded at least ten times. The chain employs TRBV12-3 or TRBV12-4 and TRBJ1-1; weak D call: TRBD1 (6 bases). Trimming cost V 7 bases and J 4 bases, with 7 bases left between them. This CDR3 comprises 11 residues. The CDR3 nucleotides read TGTGCCAGCAAAGGGGGCACTGAAGCTTTCTTT. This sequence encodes CASKGGTEAFF.

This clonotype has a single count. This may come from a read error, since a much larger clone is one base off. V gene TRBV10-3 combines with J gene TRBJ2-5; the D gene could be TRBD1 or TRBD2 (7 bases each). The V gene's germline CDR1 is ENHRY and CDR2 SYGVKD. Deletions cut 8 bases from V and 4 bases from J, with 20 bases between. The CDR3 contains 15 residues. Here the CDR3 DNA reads TGTGCCATCCAGGGGGGGACCGGCTATCCAGAGACCCAGTACTTC. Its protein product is CAIQGGTGYPETQYF.

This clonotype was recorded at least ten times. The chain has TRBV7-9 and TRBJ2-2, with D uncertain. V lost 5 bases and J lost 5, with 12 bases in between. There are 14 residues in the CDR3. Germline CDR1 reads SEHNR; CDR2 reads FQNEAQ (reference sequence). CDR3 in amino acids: CASSVDRRTGELFF. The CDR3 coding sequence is TGTGCCAGCAGCGTAGATCGACGGACCGGGGAGCTGTTTTTT.

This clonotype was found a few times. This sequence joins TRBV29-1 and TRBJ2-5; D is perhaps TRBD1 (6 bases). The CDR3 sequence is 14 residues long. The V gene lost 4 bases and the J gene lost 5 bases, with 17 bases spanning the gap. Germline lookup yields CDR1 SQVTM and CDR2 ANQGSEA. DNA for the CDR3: TGCAGCGTTGGAGCCCGCAGGGGCTTTGAGACCCAGTACTTC. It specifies CSVGARRGFETQYF.

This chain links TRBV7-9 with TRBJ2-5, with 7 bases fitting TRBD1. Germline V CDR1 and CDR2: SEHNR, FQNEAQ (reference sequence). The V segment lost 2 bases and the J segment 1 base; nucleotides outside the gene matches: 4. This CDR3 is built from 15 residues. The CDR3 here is CASSLQGVLQETQYF. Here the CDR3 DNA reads TGTGCCAGCAGCTTACAGGGGGTCCTCCAAGAGACCCAGTACTTC.

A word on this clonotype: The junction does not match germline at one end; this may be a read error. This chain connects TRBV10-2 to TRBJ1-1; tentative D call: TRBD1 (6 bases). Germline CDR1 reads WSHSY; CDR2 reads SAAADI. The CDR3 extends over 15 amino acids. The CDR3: CASSYLQGANTEAFF. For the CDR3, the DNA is TGTGCCAGCAGTTACTTACAGGGCGCGAACACTGAAGCTTTCTTT.

CDR3 sequence reads: CASSQRQGSGTEAFF. In nucleotides, the CDR3 is TGCGCCAGCAGTCAACGGCAGGGGTCGGGCACTGAAGCTTTCTTT. V usage is TRBV5-1 and J usage is TRBJ1-1; a possible D gene is TRBD1 (6 bases). Germline loops: CDR1 SGHRS, CDR2 YFSETQ. V lost 5 bases and J 4 bases, leaving 18 bases between the germline ends. The CDR3 covers 15 residues.

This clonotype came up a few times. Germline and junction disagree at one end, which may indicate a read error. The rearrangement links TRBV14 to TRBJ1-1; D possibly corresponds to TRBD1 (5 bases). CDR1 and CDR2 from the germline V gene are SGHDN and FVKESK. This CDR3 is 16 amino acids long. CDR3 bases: TGCGCCAGCAGCCAAAGGGATGGGGGTTCGAACACTGAAGCTTTCTTT. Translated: CASSQRDGGSNTEAFF.

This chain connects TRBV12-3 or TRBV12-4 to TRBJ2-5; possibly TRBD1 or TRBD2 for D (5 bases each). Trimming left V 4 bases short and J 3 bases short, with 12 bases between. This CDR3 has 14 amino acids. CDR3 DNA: TGTGCCAGCAGTTCCGGGGCGTTTGAAGAGACCCAGTACTTC. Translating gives CASSSGAFEETQYF.

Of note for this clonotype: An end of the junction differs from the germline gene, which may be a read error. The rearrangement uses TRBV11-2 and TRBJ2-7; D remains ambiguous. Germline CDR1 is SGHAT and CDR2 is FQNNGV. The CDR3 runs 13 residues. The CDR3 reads CASSQETFYEQYF. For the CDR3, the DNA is TGCGCCAGCAGCCAAGAAACCTTTTACGAGCAGTACTTC.

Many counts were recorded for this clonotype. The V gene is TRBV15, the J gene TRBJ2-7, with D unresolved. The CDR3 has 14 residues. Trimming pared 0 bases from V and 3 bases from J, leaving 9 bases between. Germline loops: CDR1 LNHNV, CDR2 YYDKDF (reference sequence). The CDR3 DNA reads TGTGCCACCAGCAGAGATTTGACCGACTACGAGCAGTACTTC. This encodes CATSRDLTDYEQYF.

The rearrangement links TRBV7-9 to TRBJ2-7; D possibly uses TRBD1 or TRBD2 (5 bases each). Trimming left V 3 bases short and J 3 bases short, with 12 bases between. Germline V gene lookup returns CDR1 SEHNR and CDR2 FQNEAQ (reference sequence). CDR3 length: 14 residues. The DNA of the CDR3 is TGTGCCAGCAGCTTCGGGACCCCGAACTACGAGCAGTACTTC. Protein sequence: CASSFGTPNYEQYF. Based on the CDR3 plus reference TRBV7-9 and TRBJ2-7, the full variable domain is DTGVSQNPRHKITKRGQNVTFRCDPISEHNRLYWYRQTLGQGPEFLTYFQNEAQLEKSRLLSDRFSAERPKGSFSTLEIQRTEQGDSAMYLCASSFGTPNYEQYFGPGTRLTVT.

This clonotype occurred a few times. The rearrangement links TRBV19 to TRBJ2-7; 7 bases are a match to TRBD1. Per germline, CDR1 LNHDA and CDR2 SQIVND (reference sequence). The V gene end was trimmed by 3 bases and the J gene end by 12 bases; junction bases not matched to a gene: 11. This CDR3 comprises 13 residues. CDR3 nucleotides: TGTGCCAGTAGTATCGCCGGGACAGAAGCTAGGTACTTC. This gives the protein CASSIAGTEARYF.